The 24 T cell receptor beta chains below all came from one sample that was sequenced in a study of glioma-infiltrating T cells. The iRepertoire nested amplicon-rescue multiplex PCR amplified TCR alpha and beta CDR3s from RNA. Each CDR3 protein gets one entry after TCRdb re-called the multiplex PCR reads with MiXCR. The table has 95,000 to 150,000 distinct CDR3 sequences, approximately 23% seen once. Sequencing was performed on glioma tissue, nonneoplastic brain tissue, or PBMCs (not recorded which). The receptors originated from a human donor with low-grade glioma or glioblastoma, undergoing nonglioma brain surgery, or in good health (not recorded which).

About this clonotype: This could be a read error, since a much larger clone is one nucleotide away. The V gene is TRBV20-1, the J gene TRBJ1-5; a weak D match, TRBD1 (5 bases). The CDR3 is made up of 13 amino acids. In germline, CDR1 is DFQATT, CDR2 SNEGSKA (reference sequence). V lost 8 bases and J lost 0, with 11 bases in between. The CDR3 DNA is TGCAGTTCCGGGACGGCTAGCAATCAGCCCCAGCATTTT. Its protein product is CSSGTASNQPQHF.

This clonotype was recorded many times. The rearrangement links TRBV19 to TRBJ2-7; D call uncertain. Germline-derived CDR1 and CDR2 are LNHDA and SQIVND (reference sequence). Between the trimmed V and J ends, which lost 0 bases and 5 bases, there was a span of 14 bases. The CDR3 loop spans 15 amino acids. The CDR3 DNA sequence: TGTGCCAGTAGTATAGACGGCAGAGCAACAGACGAGCAGTACTTC. Translation: CASSIDGRATDEQYF.

V is TRBV30 and J is TRBJ2-7; TRBD1 aligns across 9 bases. Trimming took 8 bases from V and 5 from J; bases not matched to a gene: 22. CDR1 and CDR2 from the germline V gene are GTSNPN and SVGIG (reference sequence). There are 17 residues in the CDR3. CDR3 residues: CAGPPDRGYIKRNEQYF. CDR3 bases: TGTGCCGGACCCCCGGACAGGGGATATATTAAACGCAACGAGCAGTACTTC.

This clonotype appeared many times. This chain joins TRBV29-1 and TRBJ2-3; D possibly corresponds to TRBD1 (7 bases). CDR3 size: 14 residues. Germline values: CDR1 SQVTM, CDR2 ANQGSEA. The ends were cut back, 2 bases at V and 3 bases at J, with 12 bases in the middle. CDR3 DNA: TGCAGCGTTGAAACAGGGGAGGCTACAGATACGCAGTATTTT. It yields the protein CSVETGEATDTQYF.

V is TRBV29-1 and J is TRBJ1-2, with a weak D call TRBD1 (6 bases). V was cut by 3 bases and J by 4 bases, with 24 bases left in between. This CDR3 contains 17 residues. Looked up from germline, CDR1 is SQVTM and CDR2 is ANQGSEA. The CDR3 loop is CSVEDRTFPRVLYGYTF. The CDR3 DNA follows: TGCAGCGTTGAGGACAGAACCTTTCCTAGGGTTCTCTATGGCTACACCTTC.

This clonotype was picked up a small number of times. The chain carries TRBV4-2 and TRBJ1-5; D gene unclear. CDR3 length: 14 amino acids. Germline V gene lookup returns CDR1 LGHNA and CDR2 YNFKEQ. Between the trimmed V and J ends, which lost 0 bases and 7 bases, there was a span of 10 bases. CDR3 nucleotide sequence: TGTGCCAGCAGCCAAGATAGAGCGACCCAGCCCCAGCATTTT. As protein: CASSQDRATQPQHF.

This clonotype was detected ten times or more. V gene TRBV7-9 combines with J gene TRBJ2-1; D not resolved. The CDR3 totals 10 residues. Trimming left V 5 bases short and J 6 bases short, with 2 bases between. Germline-derived CDR1 and CDR2 are SEHNR and FQNEAQ (reference sequence). The CDR3 sequence is CASSSNEQFF. For the CDR3, the DNA is TGTGCCAGCAGCAGCAATGAGCAGTTCTTC.

This clonotype appeared many times. The CDR3 bases are TGTGCCAGCAGCCAGGGCCCCCACAATGAGCAGTTCTTC. It is translated as CASSQGPHNEQFF. This chain links TRBV6-1 with TRBJ2-1; a weak D match, TRBD1 (5 bases). The V gene's germline CDR1 is MNHNS and CDR2 SASEGT. The V end was cut by 6 bases, the J end by 5 bases, with 11 bases between. The CDR3 totals 13 residues.

This clonotype has more than one count but fewer than ten. The chain has TRBV4-1 and TRBJ2-2; a possible D gene is TRBD1 (5 bases). The germline V gene has CDR1 MGHRA and CDR2 YSYEKL. CDR3 size: 14 residues. Trimming took off 4 bases at V and 1 base at J, with 7 bases between the two ends. CDR3 region: CASSRQRNTGELFF. The CDR3 bases are TGCGCCAGCAGCCGACAGAGGAACACCGGGGAGCTGTTTTTT.

The V and J genes are TRBV12-5 and TRBJ2-5; D remains ambiguous. Germline values: CDR1 LGHNT, CDR2 FRNRAP. CDR3 size: 11 residues. V lost 1 base to trimming and J lost 7 bases, with 4 bases between them. The CDR3 sequence is CASGLEGTQYF. In nucleotides, the CDR3 is TGTGCTAGTGGTTTGGAAGGGACCCAGTACTTC.

A remark on this clonotype: An end of the junction does not agree with germline; a read error may underlie this. The chain carries TRBV6-1 and TRBJ1-2; 8 bases match TRBD1. This CDR3 is 17 amino acids long. Germline assignment: CDR1 MNHNS and CDR2 SASEGT. CDR3 sequence (DNA): TGTGCCATCAGTGAGTACACCAGGACAGGGAGTAACTATGGCTACACCTTC. Its translation is CAISEYTRTGSNYGYTF.

To note about this clonotype: A read error may produce the germline difference seen at one junction end. The genes are TRBV28 and TRBJ2-7; D possibly uses TRBD1 or TRBD2 (6 bases each). Germline V gives CDR1 MDHEN, CDR2 SYDVKM. This CDR3 is built from 13 residues. The CDR3: CASTGTGGHERYF. As DNA, the CDR3 is TGTGCCAGTACCGGGACCGGGGGCCACGAGCGGTACTTC.

This clonotype has only a few counts. Possible read error: a much larger clone is one base away. The V and J genes are TRBV24-1 and TRBJ1-5; unclear D gene. The germline CDR1 and CDR2 sequences are KGHDR and SFDVKD. The CDR3 is 12 residues long. The CDR3 loop is CATSDPGEPRHF. The CDR3 DNA sequence: TGTGCCACCAGTGACCCTGGTGAGCCCCGGCATTTT.

This clonotype was detected ten times or more. The rearrangement uses TRBV7-9 and TRBJ2-2; D gene uncertain. The CDR3 sequence is 14 residues long. V was trimmed by 0 bases and J by 5 bases, leaving 7 bases between them. Germline lookup yields CDR1 SEHNR and CDR2 FQNEAQ (reference sequence). CDR3 DNA sequence: TGTGCCAGCAGCTTAGCAGTCCCAACCGGGGAGCTGTTTTTT. Protein product: CASSLAVPTGELFF.

This clonotype was counted at least ten times. The gene calls are TRBV12-3 or TRBV12-4 and TRBJ2-7, with 7 bases fitting TRBD1. V gave up 1 base and J gave up 3 bases; unmatched junction bases: 9. The CDR3 has 16 residues. This CDR3 reads CASSLGTGALVYEQYF. CDR3 bases: TGTGCCAGCAGTTTAGGAACAGGGGCCTTGGTCTACGAGCAGTACTTC.

This clonotype has more than one count but fewer than ten. V is TRBV19 and J is TRBJ2-1, with D unresolved. CDR1 is LNHDA, CDR2 SQIVND, per germline (reference sequence). The V end was cut by 3 bases, the J end by 4 bases, with 7 bases between. CDR3 length equals 13 residues. CDR3 residues: CASSIVLYNEQFF. In nucleotides, the CDR3 is TGTGCCAGTAGTATCGTTCTTTACAATGAGCAGTTCTTC.

In its sample, this clonotype was seen many times. DNA for the CDR3: TGTGCCAGCAGACTCCCTAGCGGGAGCACAGATACGCAGTATTTT. Protein product: CASRLPSGSTDTQYF. J is TRBJ2-3 and V is TRBV27; 8 nucleotides agree with TRBD2. The CDR3 extends over 15 amino acids. CDR1 and CDR2 (germline): MNHEY, SMNVEV (reference sequence). The V and J ends lost 6 bases and 0 bases, in that order; junction bases with no gene match: 5.

Concerning this clonotype itself: A read error is possible here, since a much larger clone lies one base away. No conserved phenylalanine or tryptophan ends this CDR3, so it is likely a read error. The rearrangement joins TRBV4-1 to TRBJ2-7, with TRBD2 matching over 9 bases. After removal of 0 bases from V and 2 bases from J, the junction contained 11 bases not matched to a gene. CDR1 is MGHRA and CDR2 is YSYEKL in the germline V gene. CDR3 size: 18 residues. CDR3 sequence reads: CASSQDNVETSGTYEQYL. The CDR3 DNA sequence: TGCGCCAGCAGCCAAGATAACGTTGAGACTAGCGGTACCTACGAGCAGTACCTC.

In its sample, this clonotype was seen many times. The gene calls are TRBV10-3 and TRBJ1-1, with TRBD1 matching 7 bases. This CDR3 region has 17 residues. Per the germline V gene, CDR1 is ENHRY and CDR2 is SYGVKD. V lost 0 bases to trimming and J lost 0 bases; unmatched junction nucleotides: 7. CDR3 sequence reads: CAISESSQGLVNTEAFF. In DNA, the CDR3 is TGTGCCATCAGTGAGTCCTCACAGGGGCTGGTGAACACTGAAGCTTTCTTT.

This clonotype was counted only a few times. This chain links TRBV29-1 with TRBJ2-7; 9 bases map to TRBD1. This CDR3 is 14 amino acids long. Unmatched junction bases numbered 9, after V lost 6 bases and J lost 3 bases. Germline V gives CDR1 SQVTM, CDR2 ANQGSEA. The CDR3 bases are TGCAGCGTCGCCCGGACAGGGGACCTCTACGAGCAGTACTTC. Translated: CSVARTGDLYEQYF.

There are many counts of this clonotype. The CDR3 region is CASSSYSEETQYF. The CDR3 DNA reads as TGTGCCAGCAGTTCATATTCGGAAGAGACCCAGTACTTC. The chain couples TRBV27 to TRBJ2-5; D remains unclear. V dropped 4 bases and J dropped 3 bases, with 9 bases sitting between them. The CDR3 contains 13 residues. The germline V gene has CDR1 MNHEY and CDR2 SMNVEV (reference sequence).

Many counts were recorded for this clonotype. This rearrangement joins TRBV20-1 to TRBJ2-7; D perhaps matches TRBD2 (5 bases). Germline CDR1 and CDR2: DFQATT and SNEGSKA (reference sequence). The ends were cut back, 3 bases at V and 5 bases at J, with 17 bases in the middle. CDR3 length: 14 residues. DNA for the CDR3: TGCAGTGCTAGTCGGATTTTTGCCGGGAACGAGCAGTACTTC. It specifies CSASRIFAGNEQYF.

The rearrangement links TRBV12-3 or TRBV12-4 to TRBJ2-2; D not resolved. V lost 1 base to trimming and J lost 14 bases, with 11 bases between them. This CDR3 is built from 12 residues. CDR3 sequence reads: CASSLEDPYLFF. CDR3 in DNA: TGTGCCAGCAGTTTAGAAGACCCTTATCTGTTTTTT.

Turning to this clonotype: With a much larger clone just one base away, this may be a read error. This chain connects TRBV6-2 or TRBV6-3 to TRBJ1-5; 11 bases align to TRBD1. Germline V gene lookup returns CDR1 MNHEY and CDR2 SVGEGT. This CDR3 contains 18 residues. Here the CDR3 DNA reads TGTGCCAGCAGTTACTCCCGGGACAGGGGGTATAGCAATCAGCCCAAGCATTTT. This encodes CASSYSRDRGYSNQPKHF.